Each of the 7 T cell receptor beta chains below was sequenced from the same sample in a study of blood T cells in healthy people across ages. Together with a sample-barcoded 5' primer, a J-beta primer mix was included in a second PCR lasting about 6 to 11 cycles. TCRdb reprocessed the 5' RACE reads via MiXCR and lists one record per CDR3 protein. The sample lists about 2 million distinct CDR3 sequences, about 50% seen once, with roughly 2% in the top ten. Sequenced input: blood. All receptors derive from a woman between 40 and 55 years old in good health.

This chain uses TRBV7-6 with TRBJ2-1; possibly TRBD1 for D (6 bases). The CDR3 has 15 amino acids. The germline gives CDR1 SGHVS, CDR2 FNYEAQ. Trimming took 1 base from V and 6 from J, leaving 13 bases between them. The CDR3 nucleotides are TGTGCCAGCAGCTTAGTGCAGGGGTTCGGCAATGAGCAGTTCTTC. Translation: CASSLVQGFGNEQFF.

This clonotype appeared a few times. The genes are TRBV12-3 or TRBV12-4 and TRBJ2-1, with a possible D match to TRBD2 (5 bases). Trimming removed 7 bases from V and 9 bases from J, with 22 bases in between. This CDR3 spans 15 amino acids. This CDR3 is CASTPRGQPLGEQFF. In DNA, the CDR3 is TGTGCCAGCACGCCAAGAGGGCAACCCTTGGGTGAGCAGTTCTTC.

The chain is built from TRBV6-2 or TRBV6-3 and TRBJ2-3, with 11 positions matching TRBD2. After removal of 0 bases from V and 5 bases from J, the junction contained 10 bases not matched to a gene. Germline-derived CDR1 and CDR2 are MNHEY and SVGEGT. This CDR3 has 18 amino acids. The CDR3 DNA reads as TGTGCCAGCAGTTACTCCCGAGGACTAGCGGGCTTACTAGATACGCAGTATTTT. Translation: CASSYSRGLAGLLDTQYF.

Notes on this clonotype: One end of the junction is discordant with germline, which a read error may explain. The CDR3 reads CASSQGARGTGELFF. The DNA of the CDR3 is TGTGCTAGCAGTCAGGGGGCCCGAGGCACCGGGGAGCTGTTTTTT. The chain uses TRBV7-2 and TRBJ2-2, with 8 bases identical to TRBD1. The CDR3 consists of 15 residues. Germline-derived CDR1 and CDR2 are SGHTA and FQGNSA.

The V gene is TRBV5-6, the J gene TRBJ1-6; the D gene is possibly TRBD1 (5 bases). V lost 4 bases and J lost 7, with 15 bases in between. The length of the CDR3 is 15 residues. CDR1 is SGHDT and CDR2 is YYEEEE in the germline V gene. The CDR3 nucleotides are TGTGCCAGCAGCCCCCGGGCAGGGCCGAATTCACCCCTCCACTTT. This sequence encodes CASSPRAGPNSPLHF.

V usage is TRBV7-9 and J usage is TRBJ2-5; D is perhaps TRBD2 (6 bases). V lost 8 bases and J 1 base, leaving 14 bases between the germline ends. Germline CDR1 and CDR2: SEHNR and FQNEAQ (reference sequence). The CDR3 consists of 14 residues. The CDR3: CASARAGGQETQYF. The CDR3 nucleotides are TGTGCCAGCGCTAGGGCCGGGGGCCAAGAGACCCAGTACTTC.

The gene calls are TRBV7-2 and TRBJ2-3; 10 bases line up with TRBD2. This CDR3 spans 18 amino acids. Trimming cost V 3 bases and J 5 bases; bases outside gene matches: 14. Germline CDR1 is SGHTA and CDR2 is FQGNSA. The CDR3 protein is CASSFDLAGAPWRDTQYF. CDR3 DNA sequence: TGTGCCAGCAGCTTTGATCTAGCGGGGGCCCCGTGGAGAGATACGCAGTATTTT.